These 13 T cell receptor beta chains came from one sample sequenced in a study of blood T cells in healthy people across ages. A J-beta primer mix and a sample-barcoded 5' primer were used in a second PCR of roughly 6 to 11 cycles. TCRdb passed the 5' RACE reads through MiXCR, listing each CDR3 protein once. The profile shows under 1,000,000 distinct CDR3 sequences, less than 60% of them singletons. The source material was blood. Receptors originate from an elderly man in good health.

This chain uses TRBV14 with TRBJ2-1; tentative D call: TRBD2 (5 bases). CDR3 length: 16 residues. Germline assignment: CDR1 SGHDN and CDR2 FVKESK. The ends were cut back, 0 bases at V and 6 bases at J, with 15 bases in the middle. The CDR3 loop reads CASSQDQAVPRNEQFF. In DNA form, the CDR3 reads TGTGCCAGCAGCCAAGATCAAGCGGTCCCCCGCAATGAGCAGTTCTTC.

This clonotype was recorded once. The V and J genes are TRBV20-1 and TRBJ1-2; D gene uncertain. Trimming took 5 bases from V and 6 from J, leaving 28 bases between them. From germline, CDR1 is DFQATT and CDR2 SNEGSKA (reference sequence). The CDR3 consists of 17 residues. The CDR3, as DNA: TGCAGTGCTGCCCCACATTCAGGTGACGGCGACATCAATGGCTACACCTTC. Encoded protein: CSAAPHSGDGDINGYTF.

The chain carries TRBV27 and TRBJ2-7, with TRBD2 matching 9 bases. CDR1 and CDR2 from the germline V gene are MNHEY and SMNVEV (reference sequence). V lost 5 bases to trimming and J lost 5 bases; unmatched junction nucleotides: 7. This CDR3 comprises 14 residues. Written as DNA, the CDR3 is TGTGCCAGCAGTCAAGCGGGAGGCGGGAACGAGCAGTACTTC. This codes for CASSQAGGGNEQYF.

The CDR3 loop reads CSAAGGNSYEQYF. The CDR3, as DNA: TGCAGTGCAGCGGGGGGAAACTCCTACGAGCAGTACTTC. The chain joins TRBV20-1 to TRBJ2-7; 9 positions match TRBD2. V shed 6 bases and J 0 bases; nucleotides not matched to a gene: 3. This CDR3 region has 13 residues. Germline V gene sequence: CDR1 DFQATT, CDR2 SNEGSKA (reference sequence).

This chain joins TRBV29-1 and TRBJ2-3, with D perhaps matching TRBD1 (6 bases). The CDR3 is 13 amino acids. V was shortened by 6 bases and J by 1 base, with 11 bases between the two germline ends. CDR1 and CDR2 (germline): SQVTM, ANQGSEA. CDR3 DNA: TGCAGCGTCGCACAGGGTGGCACAGATACGCAGTATTTT. This codes for CSVAQGGTDTQYF.

This clonotype occurred a few times. J is TRBJ2-6 and V is TRBV5-1; either TRBD1 or TRBD2 may supply D (5 bases each). Germline values: CDR1 SGHRS, CDR2 YFSETQ. The CDR3 runs to 19 residues. V lost 0 bases and J 0 bases, leaving 16 bases between the germline ends. The CDR3, as DNA: TGCGCCAGCAGCTTGGTAGGGACGGTGGCCCTCTCTGGGGCCAACGTCCTGACTTTC. Protein sequence: CASSLVGTVALSGANVLTF.

The chain has TRBV15 and TRBJ2-7; the D gene is possibly TRBD2 (6 bases). The CDR3 covers 16 residues. Germline V gene sequence: CDR1 LNHNV, CDR2 YYDKDF (reference sequence). Trimming shortened V by 3 bases and J by 2 bases, and 17 bases separated the two germline ends. CDR3 coding DNA: TGTGCCACCAGCAGGGGGACGGGGGATACAACCTACGAGCAGTACTTC. This gives the protein CATSRGTGDTTYEQYF.

This chain links TRBV6-6 with TRBJ1-5, with D possibly matching TRBD1 (6 bases). This CDR3 is built from 12 residues. Germline V gives CDR1 MNHNY, CDR2 SVGAGI (reference sequence). V was pared by 7 bases and J by 5 bases, with 9 bases between. CDR3 sequence: CASTNRDQPQHF. CDR3 DNA sequence: TGTGCCAGCACCAACAGGGATCAGCCCCAGCATTTT.

Comments on this clonotype: At one of its ends the junction is not consistent with the germline gene, which may arise from a read error. This chain links TRBV4-3 with TRBJ2-3; TRBD2 is a possible D gene (6 bases). This CDR3 contains 16 residues. Germline CDR1 LGHNA, CDR2 YSLEER. The CDR3 bases are TGCACCAGCAGACAAAGTATCGGGAGACGCACAGATACGCAGTATTTT. Translation: CTSRQSIGRRTDTQYF.

The J gene is TRBJ2-1, the V gene TRBV6-2 or TRBV6-3; possibly TRBD2 for D (5 bases). The V end lost 2 bases, the J end lost 7 bases, and 12 bases lay between the germline ends. The germline V gene encodes CDR1 MNHEY and CDR2 SVGEGT. CDR3 length: 14 amino acids. CDR3 region: CASSYIARENEQFF. In DNA, the CDR3 is TGTGCCAGCAGTTACATAGCGAGAGAGAATGAGCAGTTCTTC.

This clonotype was found a few times. The CDR3 DNA follows: TGTGCCAGCAGCTTAGGGTCTGGGGACTCAGCCTACGAGCAGTACTTC. This codes for CASSLGSGDSAYEQYF. The V and J genes are TRBV7-9 and TRBJ2-7, with D possibly TRBD2 on 6 matching bases. Trimming removed 1 base from V and 2 bases from J, with 15 bases in between. CDR3 size: 16 residues. Germline CDR1 SEHNR, CDR2 FQNEAQ (reference sequence).

The J gene is TRBJ2-3, the V gene TRBV30; 10 bases map to TRBD2. Per germline, CDR1 GTSNPN and CDR2 SVGIG (reference sequence). The CDR3 extends over 15 amino acids. The ends lost 2 bases at V and 4 bases at J; junction bases unmatched: 6. CDR3 nucleotides: TGTGCCTGGAGTCCCGGGACTAGCGACGCAGATACGCAGTATTTT. It specifies CAWSPGTSDADTQYF.

The chain uses TRBV12-3 or TRBV12-4 and TRBJ1-6, with D uncertain. This CDR3 comprises 14 residues. The ends were cut back, 1 base at V and 7 bases at J, with 8 bases in the middle. CDR3 DNA sequence: TGTGCCAGCAGTTTAGGGGCCGGCAATTCACCCCTCCACTTT. It specifies CASSLGAGNSPLHF.